This T cell receptor (beta chain) was sequenced for a study of T cell repertoires in cytomegalovirus infection (dated by TCRdb to between 2018 and 2021). Regarding the complete study: Donor HLA type was relevant to the analysis, because carriage of CMV infection together with the matching HLA type was indicated by public TCR beta signatures. The full study reports these points: The ex vivo response was dominated by HLA-C-restricted CMV-specific TCR beta clonotypes, which also provided the single most frequent clonotype in two of eight donors. Carriers of CMV infection plus the relevant HLA type were discriminated by the cumulative frequency of public TCR beta family members in the study cohort and in an independent roughly 350-donor cohort.

The germline ends are 4 bases apart after V is trimmed by 0 bases and J by 8 bases. Reading the germline V gene gives CDR1 SGHAT and CDR2 FQNNGV. Measured from the cysteine to the phenylalanine, the CDR3 is 12 residues long. This entry keeps only the CDR3 DNA: 36 bases, framed from base 1. Sequencing took place on an Illumina HiSeq 1500. TCRdb reprocessed the public reads (quality trimming at Q25 with fastp, clone calling with MiXCR) and kept in-frame beta chains. Under each unique CDR3 protein, matching rows form one entry showing the most common genes and DNA. Present in this sample are about 110,000 distinct CDR3 sequences, about 9.4% of which were seen just once. The biggest ten clones account for 25% to 40% of the sample. This clonotype occurred a few times. Its antigen specificity is not known. Per-base quality was not reported, and no clone a single base away is much larger than it.

Sequencing input: PBMCs, sequenced either directly or after in vitro stimulation (not recorded which). The receptor's source is a human donor in good health (CMV status not recorded). Some clones in this sample may be carry-over from other donors' samples. The V gene is TRBV11-2 and the J gene is TRBJ1-4; the D gene is unclear. CDR3 region: CASSLDGEKLFF. In nucleotides, the sequence is TGTGCCAGCAGCTTAGACGGGGAAAAACTGTTTTTT.